The clone carrying this TCR beta chain was recorded once. This sample was included in a study of blood T cell repertoires in COVID-19. Study-level background: Whether acute or convalescent, the COVID-19 samples came from the United States, Italy and Spain. PBMCs, B-cell-depleted T cells, or T cells provided the cDNA or gDNA that made up the material.

Germline V gives CDR1 SGHAT, CDR2 FQNNGV. The V segment lost 5 bases and the J segment 6 bases; nucleotides outside the gene matches: 6. CDR3 length: 13 residues. Sequenced by immunoSEQ multiplex PCR; TCRdb stores in-frame clones only, minus some. The sample holds about 210,000 clones; roughly four fifths are singletons and the top ten take 9.2%. This chain connects TRBV11-2 to TRBJ2-7; TRBD1 agrees at 8 bases. This sequence was found in a man aged 35 to 55 who had recovered from COVID-19. Sequencing input: PBMCs or T cells enriched from blood (not recorded which). CDR3 protein: CASSHSDRGEQYF. The CDR3 DNA is TGTGCCAGCAGCCACAGTGACAGGGGCGAGCAGTACTTC.